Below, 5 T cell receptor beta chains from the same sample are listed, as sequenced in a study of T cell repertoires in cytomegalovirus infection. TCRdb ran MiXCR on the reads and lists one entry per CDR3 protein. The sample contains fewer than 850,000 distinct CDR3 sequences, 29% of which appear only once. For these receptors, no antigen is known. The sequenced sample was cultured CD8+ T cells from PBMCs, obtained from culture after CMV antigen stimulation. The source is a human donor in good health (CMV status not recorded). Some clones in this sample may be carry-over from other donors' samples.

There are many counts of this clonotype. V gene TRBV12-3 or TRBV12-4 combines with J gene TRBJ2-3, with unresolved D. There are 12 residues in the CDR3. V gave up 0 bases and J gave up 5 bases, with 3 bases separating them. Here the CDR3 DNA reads TGTGCCAGCAGTTTAGCCTTAGATACGCAGTATTTT. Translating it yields CASSLALDTQYF.

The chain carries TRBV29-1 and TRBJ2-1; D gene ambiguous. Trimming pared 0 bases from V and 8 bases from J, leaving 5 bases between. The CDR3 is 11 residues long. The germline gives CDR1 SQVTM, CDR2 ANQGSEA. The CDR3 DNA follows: TGCAGCGTTGAAGATTGGGATGAGCAGTTCTTC. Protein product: CSVEDWDEQFF.

In DNA form, the CDR3 reads TGTGCCAGCTGGGACAGCTCCTACGAGCAGTACGTC. Amino acid sequence: CASWDSSYEQYV. V and J are TRBV10-3 and TRBJ2-7; 7 bases are shared with TRBD1. This CDR3 comprises 12 residues. Trimming at V came to 10 bases and at J to 0 bases, leaving 3 bases not matched to a gene. The germline CDR1 and CDR2 sequences are ENHRY and SYGVKD.

The chain's CDR3 is CASSAPPGGAYTGELFF. The CDR3 DNA reads as TGTGCCAGCAGTGCCCCCCCAGGGGGCGCGTACACCGGGGAGCTGTTTTTT. The V call is TRBV27, the J call TRBJ2-2; 8 nucleotides agree with TRBD1. Germline V gives CDR1 MNHEY, CDR2 SMNVEV (reference sequence). The V segment lost 5 bases and the J segment 3 bases; nucleotides outside the gene matches: 11. The CDR3 consists of 17 residues.

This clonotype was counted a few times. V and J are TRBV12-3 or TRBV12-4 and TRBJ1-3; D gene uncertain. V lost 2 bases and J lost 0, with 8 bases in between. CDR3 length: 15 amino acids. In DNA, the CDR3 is TGTGCCAGCAGTTTATGGCCGGGCTCTGGAAACACCATATATTTT. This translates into CASSLWPGSGNTIYF.